This TCR beta chain was sequenced in a study of OX40 agonist ivuxolimab in advanced cancers. Study information: An agonistic human IgG2 monoclonal antibody against OX40 (CD134) was given. General observations from the study: Compared with CD4+, CD8+ T cells on average had more expanded clones. Clonal expansion was seen in CD4+ and CD8+ blood T cells by week 6 at 0.1 to 3.0 mg/kg.

TCRdb keeps only in-frame clones here, not all; method: immunoSEQ multiplex PCR. The profile covers about 46,000 clones, with 89% appearing a single time and roughly 10% taken by the ten largest. A word on this clone: Its cognate antigen is unknown.

CDR3 length: 14 residues. The V and J ends lost 2 bases and 0 bases respectively, with 7 bases between them. Germline V gives CDR1 MNHEY, CDR2 SVGAGI. The source of this sequence is an adult with an advanced solid tumor such as melanoma, head and neck, liver or kidney cancer. The chain combines TRBV6-5 with TRBJ1-1; D remains unclear. Sample: CD4+ or CD8+ T cells sorted from blood, taken in a trial of the OX40 agonist ivuxolimab. CDR3 sequence: CASSYGQLNTEAFF. The CDR3 DNA sequence: TGTGCCAGCAGTTACGGGCAGCTGAACACTGAAGCTTTCTTT.